This T cell receptor beta chain was observed in a study of shared clonotypes between healthy human individuals. The CDR3 length is 12 residues. Germline values: CDR1 MDHEN, CDR2 SYDVKM. V was clipped by 8 bases and J by 5 bases, with 12 bases between them. The protocol was immunoSEQ multiplex PCR, while the TCRdb copy is restricted to in-frame clones and leaves out a portion. The table lists some 580,000 clones, around 97% of them singletons, with approximately 0.057% in the top ten. Details on this clone: Its specificity is unknown.

Study-level findings and limits: Only blood samples were collected, and tissue repertoires likely differ. Naive subsets tended to show greater estimated richness than memory subsets.

Sequencing used naive CD4+ T cells sorted from blood. Subset given: CD45RA+ positively selected. V gene TRBV28 combines with J gene TRBJ2-5; no definite D call. This sequence was found in a woman in her 30s in good health. DNA for the CDR3: TGTGCCAGCCGTAGGGTGGGGGAGACCCAGTACTTC. This codes for CASRRVGETQYF.